Presented here are 25 T cell receptor beta chains from one specimen sequenced in a study of regulatory T cells in long-lasting Graves disease. iRepertoire HTBI primers and Arm-PCR of CDR3 regions built TCR beta libraries. One entry per CDR3 protein, called by TCRdb with MiXCR from the multiplex PCR reads. Seen here are under 800,000 distinct CDR3 sequences, around 17% observed once, and the top ten hold around 18%. Time point meaning: newly diagnosed GD, antithyroid drugs for less than 3 months. After RNA was extracted from PBMCs, the TCR library was made from it. This same sample was also taken into another study, of T cells in Graves' hyperthyroidism and ophthalmopathy.

Source: peripheral blood mononuclear cells (PBMCs), taken at new diagnosis, from a patient treated with antithyroid drugs. The receptors shown here come from a woman under 40 with Graves disease.

Ten or more counts support this clonotype. The chain recombines TRBV7-9 with TRBJ1-2; possible D gene TRBD1, 6 bases. The CDR3 length is 14 residues. The germline CDR1 and CDR2 sequences are SEHNR and FQNEAQ (reference sequence). Trimming removed 5 bases at V and 4 bases at J, with 14 bases between. The CDR3 region has the DNA TGTGCCAGCAGCCCTCGACAGGCCACCTATGGCTACACCTTC. It translates to CASSPRQATYGYTF. The whole variable domain, filled in from reference TRBV7-9 and TRBJ1-2, reads DTGVSQNPRHKITKRGQNVTFRCDPISEHNRLYWYRQTLGQGPEFLTYFQNEAQLEKSRLLSDRFSAERPKGSFSTLEIQRTEQGDSAMYLCASSPRQATYGYTFGSGTRLTVV.

The V gene is TRBV28, the J gene TRBJ2-5, with TRBD2 matching 11 bases. The CDR3 runs 15 residues. Trimming removed 6 bases from V and 3 bases from J; junction bases left unmatched: 6. Germline CDR1 MDHEN, CDR2 SYDVKM. CDR3 loop: CASSPTSGGKETQYF. DNA of the CDR3: TGTGCCAGCAGCCCTACTAGCGGGGGTAAAGAGACCCAGTACTTC.

CDR3: CASSVLTSGATDTQYF. CDR3 coding DNA: TGTGCCAGCAGTGTCCTGACTAGCGGGGCAACAGATACGCAGTATTTT. The gene calls are TRBV25-1 and TRBJ2-3, with 11 nucleotides matching TRBD2. The CDR3 totals 16 residues. Germline-derived CDR1 and CDR2 are MGHDK and SYGVNS. V lost 4 bases, J lost 3 bases, and 6 bases stayed unmatched. The complete variable domain, with remaining parts taken from reference TRBV25-1 and TRBJ2-3, reads EADIYQTPRYLVIGTGKKITLECSQTMGHDKMYWYQQDPGMELHLIHYSYGVNSTEKGDLSSESTVSRIRTEHFPLTLESARPSHTSQYLCASSVLTSGATDTQYFGPGTRLTVL.

This clonotype was counted at least ten times. The chain uses TRBV7-8 and TRBJ1-5; no clear D gene. The germline CDR1 and CDR2 sequences are SGHVS and FQNEAQ. CDR3 size: 16 residues. Trimming stripped 7 bases from V and 0 bases from J, with 16 bases between. As DNA, the CDR3 is TGTGCCAGCACCGGAGGACGGACTAATAGCAATCAGCCCCAGCATTTT. Amino acids: CASTGGRTNSNQPQHF.

The genes are TRBV29-1 and TRBJ1-1, with 12 bases that match TRBD1. With V trimmed by 6 bases and J by 4 bases, 3 bases remained unmatched. The CDR3 runs to 13 residues. Germline V gene lookup returns CDR1 SQVTM and CDR2 ANQGSEA. The CDR3 region is CSVGTGGGTEAFF. CDR3 coding DNA: TGCAGCGTGGGGACAGGGGGCGGCACTGAAGCTTTCTTT.

Comments on this clonotype: A read error may explain this, as a much larger clone is one base away. The chain recombines TRBV5-1 with TRBJ2-7, with TRBD1 as a possible D gene (5 bases). V dropped 4 bases and J dropped 3 bases, with 14 bases sitting between them. Germline V CDR1 and CDR2: SGHRS, YFSETQ. This CDR3 is built from 14 residues. DNA of the CDR3: TGCGCCAGCAGCCCCCTCCAGGGAAGCTACGAGCAGTACTTC. Encoded protein: CASSPLQGSYEQYF.

At least ten counts were recorded for this clonotype. The V gene is TRBV20-1, the J gene TRBJ1-1; 8 positions agree with TRBD1. The CDR3 sequence is 16 residues long. Looked up from germline, CDR1 is DFQATT and CDR2 is SNEGSKA (reference sequence). V shed 5 bases and J 4 bases; nucleotides not matched to a gene: 15. Here the CDR3 DNA reads TGCAGTGCTTCGGACAGGGCGGGCACAATGGGCACTGAAGCTTTCTTT. The encoded protein is CSASDRAGTMGTEAFF.

This clonotype was counted only a few times. V usage is TRBV5-1 and J usage is TRBJ1-5, with a possible D match to TRBD1 (5 bases). CDR1 and CDR2 from the germline V gene are SGHRS and YFSETQ. The germline V and J ends were trimmed by 4 bases and 2 bases, with 16 bases remaining between them. This CDR3 has 16 amino acids. The CDR3 here is CASSPGGTEGNQPQHF. CDR3 nucleotide sequence: TGCGCCAGCAGCCCGGGGGGAACAGAGGGCAATCAGCCCCAGCATTTT.

This clonotype was observed at least ten times. V usage is TRBV7-9 and J usage is TRBJ1-6, with D perhaps TRBD1 (5 bases). CDR1 and CDR2 from the germline V gene are SEHNR and FQNEAQ (reference sequence). The CDR3 is 15 amino acids. The V end lost 5 bases, the J end lost 6 bases, and 14 bases lay between the germline ends. The CDR3 DNA reads as TGTGCCAGCAGCCCCCCCGGGACCGGTAATTCACCCCTCCACTTT. It codes for CASSPPGTGNSPLHF. The complete variable domain, with remaining parts taken from reference TRBV7-9 and TRBJ1-6, reads DTGVSQNPRHKITKRGQNVTFRCDPISEHNRLYWYRQTLGQGPEFLTYFQNEAQLEKSRLLSDRFSAERPKGSFSTLEIQRTEQGDSAMYLCASSPPGTGNSPLHFGNGTRLTVT.

This clonotype showed up just a few times. V and J are TRBV6-5 and TRBJ1-2; D is perhaps TRBD1 (5 bases). The V end was cut by 4 bases, the J end by 6 bases, with 12 bases between. CDR1 is MNHEY and CDR2 is SVGAGI in the germline V gene. The CDR3 runs 13 residues. CDR3 in amino acids: CASSFQGIHGYTF. The CDR3 DNA reads as TGTGCCAGCAGTTTCCAGGGTATCCATGGCTACACCTTC.

At least ten counts were recorded for this clonotype. The chain combines TRBV20-1 with TRBJ1-1, with 8 bases aligning to TRBD1. This CDR3 region has 13 residues. Germline lookup yields CDR1 DFQATT and CDR2 SNEGSKA (reference sequence). As DNA, the CDR3 is TGCGGGGGGGACAGGATATGGAACACTGAAGCTTTCTTT. Its translation is CGGDRIWNTEAFF.

This chain joins TRBV10-3 and TRBJ2-7; maybe TRBD1 (6 bases). Germline CDR1 and CDR2: ENHRY and SYGVKD. V dropped 5 bases and J dropped 0 bases, with 11 bases sitting between them. CDR3 length equals 14 residues. The CDR3 is CAISRTANSYEQYF. The CDR3 bases are TGTGCCATCAGTCGGACAGCCAACTCCTACGAGCAGTACTTC.

The chain has TRBV30 and TRBJ1-3; D not resolved. V was trimmed by 5 bases and J by 1 base, leaving 9 bases between them. The CDR3 has 13 amino acids. CDR1 and CDR2 (germline): GTSNPN, SVGIG (reference sequence). The CDR3 is CAWFRYSGNTIYF. In DNA form, the CDR3 reads TGTGCCTGGTTCAGGTATTCTGGAAACACCATATATTTT.

This clonotype was detected many times. The chain is built from TRBV20-1 and TRBJ1-2, with D possibly TRBD1 on 6 matching bases. V dropped 1 base and J dropped 8 bases, with 17 bases sitting between them. Per the germline V gene, CDR1 is DFQATT and CDR2 is SNEGSKA (reference sequence). The CDR3 extends over 14 amino acids. CDR3 sequence (DNA): TGCAGTGCTAGAGTTCCCACAGGGCCCAACGGCTACACCTTC. This gives the protein CSARVPTGPNGYTF.

This clonotype showed up just a few times. The chain employs TRBV20-1 and TRBJ2-1; 8 nucleotides align to TRBD2. Germline V lookup: CDR1 DFQATT, CDR2 SNEGSKA (reference sequence). The CDR3 covers 11 residues. The V gene end was trimmed by 5 bases and the J gene end by 12 bases; junction bases not matched to a gene: 6. The CDR3 DNA follows: TGCAGTGCTTTAGCGGGACTCGGGCAGTTCTTC. Translation gives CSALAGLGQFF.

This clonotype was detected ten times or more. V and J are TRBV20-1 and TRBJ2-1; 8 bases map to TRBD2. CDR1 is DFQATT, CDR2 SNEGSKA, per germline (reference sequence). The trim removed 4 bases at V and 3 bases at J, leaving 8 bases unmatched. The CDR3 is 15 residues long. This chain's CDR3 is CSATRAGGRYNEQFF. The CDR3 DNA sequence: TGCAGTGCTACCCGGGCGGGAGGTCGCTACAATGAGCAGTTCTTC.

This clonotype was observed a few times. The rearrangement links TRBV28 to TRBJ2-6, with 7 bases matching TRBD1. This CDR3 has 14 residues. Germline V lookup: CDR1 MDHEN, CDR2 SYDVKM. The junction had 4 bases not matched to a gene; V was cut back by 8 bases and J by 3 bases. CDR3 DNA: TGTGCCAGCTTACACAGGGGTGGGGCCAACGTCCTGACTTTC. This gives the protein CASLHRGGANVLTF.

In its sample, this clonotype was seen many times. The chain joins TRBV19 to TRBJ1-1; TRBD1 might be the D (5 bases). V shed 8 bases and J shed 2 bases, with 9 bases lying between them. The length of the CDR3 is 12 residues. CDR1 and CDR2 (germline): LNHDA, SQIVND (reference sequence). The CDR3 loop reads CASDQGNTEAFF. The CDR3 DNA reads TGTGCCAGTGATCAGGGAAACACTGAAGCTTTCTTT.

This clonotype occurred a few times. The CDR3 DNA reads as TGTGCCAGATATCAGCCCCAGCATTTT. As protein: CARYQPQHF. The chain recombines TRBV27 with TRBJ1-5; D not resolved. The V end was cut by 9 bases, the J end by 5 bases, with 2 bases between. The CDR3 loop spans 9 amino acids. The germline V gene encodes CDR1 MNHEY and CDR2 SMNVEV (reference sequence).

This clonotype was found many times. This chain links TRBV6-5 with TRBJ1-6; the D is unclear. V lost 0 bases to trimming and J lost 14 bases, with 26 bases between them. CDR1 and CDR2 (germline): MNHEY, SVGAGI. This CDR3 spans 18 amino acids. Here the CDR3 DNA reads TGTGCCAGCAGTTACTCGAGAAATATGAGGGCGCGGTCGTCTTCCCTCCACTTT. Translating gives CASSYSRNMRARSSSLHF.

In its sample, this clonotype was seen many times. V and J are TRBV28 and TRBJ2-7; 8 bases map to TRBD2. Germline values: CDR1 MDHEN, CDR2 SYDVKM. Trimming removed 2 bases from V and 0 bases from J; junction bases left unmatched: 3. The CDR3 covers 15 residues. CDR3 nucleotide sequence: TGTGCCAGCAGTTTAACTAGCGGTCTCTCCTACGAGCAGTACTTC. Encoded protein: CASSLTSGLSYEQYF.

The J gene is TRBJ2-1, the V gene TRBV7-2; D is unclear. V gave up 1 base and J gave up 7 bases, with 8 bases separating them. The length of the CDR3 is 13 residues. Per germline, CDR1 SGHTA and CDR2 FQGNSA. The CDR3 bases are TGTGCCAGCAGCTTAGGTATTCGAAATGAGCAGTTCTTC. Its protein product is CASSLGIRNEQFF.

The rearrangement joins TRBV20-1 to TRBJ2-5; D is perhaps TRBD1 (5 bases). CDR3 size: 14 residues. The V end lost 0 bases, the J end lost 0 bases, and 8 bases lay between the germline ends. Germline assignment: CDR1 DFQATT and CDR2 SNEGSKA (reference sequence). CDR3 in amino acids: CSAREGPNQETQYF. Here the CDR3 DNA reads TGCAGTGCTAGAGAGGGGCCGAACCAAGAGACCCAGTACTTC.

V and J are TRBV7-9 and TRBJ2-1; TRBD2 matches at 14 bases. The CDR3 consists of 16 residues. V lost 5 bases, J lost 6 bases, and 6 bases stayed unmatched. CDR1 is SEHNR, CDR2 FQNEAQ, per germline (reference sequence). CDR3 protein: CASSRIGTSGSNEQFF. The CDR3 nucleotides read TGTGCCAGCAGCCGAATTGGGACTAGCGGGAGCAATGAGCAGTTCTTC.

This clonotype came up a few times. The chain carries TRBV20-1 and TRBJ2-6; no firm D call. V lost 6 bases and J 0 bases, leaving 9 bases between the germline ends. CDR1 and CDR2 from the germline V gene are DFQATT and SNEGSKA (reference sequence). This CDR3 spans 14 amino acids. CDR3 protein: CSALGFSGANVLTF. The CDR3 DNA is TGCAGTGCCCTTGGCTTCTCTGGGGCCAACGTCCTGACTTTC.